Following are 16 T cell receptor beta chains from one sample sequenced in a study of blood T cell repertoires in COVID-19. Some clones are missing from TCRdb's copy, which holds only in-frame ones; the method was immunoSEQ multiplex PCR. This table holds around 250,000 clones, 70% to 90% found once. Source material: PBMCs or T cells enriched from blood (not recorded which). The source of these receptors is a woman aged 45-60 years who had recovered from COVID-19.

In nucleotides, the CDR3 is TGTGCCTGGAGTCCTTTGCCCAGGGGAAACACCATATATTTT. Translating gives CAWSPLPRGNTIYF. The J gene is TRBJ1-3, the V gene TRBV30; D unresolved. The CDR3 extends over 14 amino acids. Germline V lookup: CDR1 GTSNPN, CDR2 SVGIG (reference sequence). V shed 2 bases and J shed 4 bases, with 12 bases lying between them.

This clone was counted a single time. V is TRBV28 and J is TRBJ1-5; the match to TRBD1 covers 7 bases. The CDR3 has 15 amino acids. The ends lost 4 bases at V and 3 bases at J; junction bases unmatched: 6. Germline V gene data show CDR1 as MDHEN and CDR2 as SYDVKM. The CDR3 sequence: CASSSTGTANQPQHF. The CDR3 coding sequence is TGTGCCAGCAGTTCGACAGGGACGGCCAATCAGCCCCAGCATTTT.

This chain links TRBV29-1 with TRBJ1-1; D gene ambiguous. CDR1 is SQVTM, CDR2 ANQGSEA, per germline. Trimming took 4 bases from V and 3 from J, leaving 21 bases between them. The CDR3 consists of 16 residues. The CDR3 coding sequence is TGCAGCGTTGCTGGGTTTTCTGCGGGGAGTGACACTGAAGCTTTCTTT. Its protein product is CSVAGFSAGSDTEAFF. Based on the CDR3 plus reference TRBV29-1 and TRBJ1-1, the full variable domain is SAVISQKPSRDICQRGTSLTIQCQVDSQVTMMFWYRQQPGQSLTLIATANQGSEATYESGFVIDKFPISRPNLTFSTLTVSNMSPEDSSIYLCSVAGFSAGSDTEAFFGQGTRLTVV.

This chain connects TRBV2 to TRBJ1-5, with 9 bases identical to TRBD1. The CDR3 is made up of 17 amino acids. The V and J ends lost 5 bases and 9 bases, in that order; junction bases with no gene match: 17. Germline assignment: CDR1 SNHLY and CDR2 FYNNEI. The CDR3 loop reads CASSPTNSGTGSVPQHF. CDR3 coding DNA: TGTGCCAGCAGTCCGACGAATTCCGGGACAGGGTCTGTGCCCCAGCATTTT.

CDR3 residues: CASSTDRNQPQHF. The CDR3 DNA reads TGTGCCAGCAGCACGGACAGGAATCAGCCCCAGCATTTT. The chain is built from TRBV7-9 and TRBJ1-5, with 7 bases lining up with TRBD1. Per the germline V gene, CDR1 is SEHNR and CDR2 is FQNEAQ (reference sequence). This CDR3 comprises 13 residues. V trimming: 5 bases; J trimming: 4 bases; junction bases outside the gene matches: 2.

V gene TRBV6-1 combines with J gene TRBJ2-1; the D gene is possibly TRBD2 (6 bases). The length of the CDR3 is 14 residues. Trimming cost V 2 bases and J 8 bases, with 13 bases left between them. Germline V gene data show CDR1 as MNHNS and CDR2 as SASEGT. CDR3 coding DNA: TGTGCCAGCAGTGAATTGTCAGGGAGGCATGAGCAGTTCTTC. It translates to CASSELSGRHEQFF.

The chain links TRBV9 to TRBJ1-2; tentatively, D is TRBD1 (6 bases). Looked up from germline, CDR1 is SGDLS and CDR2 is YYNGEE. This CDR3 has 14 residues. Between the trimmed V and J ends, which lost 3 bases and 3 bases, there was a span of 12 bases. CDR3 sequence (DNA): TGTGCCAGCAGCGGGCCACAGGGCGACTATGGCTACACCTTC. This encodes CASSGPQGDYGYTF.

The rearrangement uses TRBV27 and TRBJ2-1; D call uncertain. The CDR3 has 15 amino acids. The germline V and J ends were trimmed by 3 bases and 1 base, with 10 bases remaining between them. Germline loops: CDR1 MNHEY, CDR2 SMNVEV (reference sequence). The chain's CDR3 is CASSLPSRSYNEQFF. CDR3 coding DNA: TGTGCCAGCAGTTTGCCTTCCAGATCCTACAATGAGCAGTTCTTC.

The chain is built from TRBV4-2 and TRBJ2-7, with D perhaps matching TRBD2 (7 bases). The CDR3 is 16 amino acids. V lost 0 bases and J lost 2, with 14 bases in between. Germline CDR1 and CDR2: LGHNA and YNFKEQ. This CDR3 reads CASSQEGGAVPYEQYF. CDR3 nucleotide sequence: TGTGCCAGCAGCCAAGAAGGGGGGGCCGTCCCCTACGAGCAGTACTTC.

This clone occurred once. The chain links TRBV29-1 to TRBJ2-1; D remains unclear. The CDR3 is 12 residues long. V was trimmed by 3 bases and J by 8 bases, leaving 11 bases between them. CDR1 and CDR2 from the germline V gene are SQVTM and ANQGSEA. The CDR3: CSVDRSSDEQFF. CDR3 nucleotides: TGCAGCGTTGACAGGTCCTCGGATGAGCAGTTCTTC.

The J gene is TRBJ2-5, the V gene TRBV2; 12 bases align to TRBD2. The V segment lost 3 bases and the J segment 4 bases; nucleotides outside the gene matches: 9. Germline CDR1 SNHLY, CDR2 FYNNEI. This CDR3 has 17 amino acids. The CDR3 loop reads CASSDSGLLAGGETQYF. CDR3 nucleotides: TGTGCCAGCAGTGATTCGGGTTTACTAGCGGGAGGAGAGACCCAGTACTTC.

The rearrangement uses TRBV7-6 and TRBJ2-7; 8 bases map to TRBD2. V lost 5 bases and J lost 3; bases outside the gene matches: 3. Per the germline V gene, CDR1 is SGHVS and CDR2 is FNYEAQ. The CDR3 has 13 amino acids. Written as DNA, the CDR3 is TGTGCCAGCAGCCCTGGGACTAGCTACGAGCAGTACTTC. This sequence encodes CASSPGTSYEQYF. The full variable domain, completed using reference TRBV7-6 and TRBJ2-7, is GAGVSQSPRYKVTKRGQDVALRCDPISGHVSLYWYRQALGQGPEFLTYFNYEAQQDKSGLPNDRFSAERPEGSISTLTIQRTEQRDSAMYRCASSPGTSYEQYFGPGTRLTVT.

The V call is TRBV6-5, the J call TRBJ1-1, with D uncertain. Germline values: CDR1 MNHEY, CDR2 SVGAGI. V was cut by 6 bases and J by 7 bases, with 18 bases left in between. This CDR3 has 14 amino acids. The CDR3 protein is CASRPMTQTHEAFF. Written as DNA, the CDR3 is TGTGCCAGCAGGCCAATGACTCAAACCCATGAAGCTTTCTTT.

The V and J genes are TRBV5-6 and TRBJ1-6; D is unclear. Germline loops: CDR1 SGHDT, CDR2 YYEEEE. The CDR3 spans 14 residues. V lost 1 base and J lost 3, with 5 bases in between. CDR3 in DNA: TGTGCCAGCAGCTTGACCGGCTATAATTCACCCCTCCACTTT. The encoded protein is CASSLTGYNSPLHF.

The chain recombines TRBV9 with TRBJ2-5; the D gene is possibly TRBD2 (5 bases). CDR1 SGDLS and CDR2 YYNGEE come from the germline V gene. Trimming cost V 0 bases and J 5 bases, with 8 bases left between them. This CDR3 region has 13 residues. The CDR3 is CASSVGSGETQYF. The CDR3 bases are TGTGCCAGCAGCGTAGGTTCGGGGGAGACCCAGTACTTC.

This sequence joins TRBV2 and TRBJ1-2; a weak D match, TRBD1 (6 bases). The germline CDR1 and CDR2 sequences are SNHLY and FYNNEI. Trimming left V 1 base short and J 4 bases short, with 16 bases between. CDR3 length equals 16 residues. The CDR3 loop reads CASSEEGGRGIYGYTF. The CDR3 nucleotides are TGTGCCAGCAGTGAAGAGGGTGGCAGGGGTATCTATGGCTACACCTTC.